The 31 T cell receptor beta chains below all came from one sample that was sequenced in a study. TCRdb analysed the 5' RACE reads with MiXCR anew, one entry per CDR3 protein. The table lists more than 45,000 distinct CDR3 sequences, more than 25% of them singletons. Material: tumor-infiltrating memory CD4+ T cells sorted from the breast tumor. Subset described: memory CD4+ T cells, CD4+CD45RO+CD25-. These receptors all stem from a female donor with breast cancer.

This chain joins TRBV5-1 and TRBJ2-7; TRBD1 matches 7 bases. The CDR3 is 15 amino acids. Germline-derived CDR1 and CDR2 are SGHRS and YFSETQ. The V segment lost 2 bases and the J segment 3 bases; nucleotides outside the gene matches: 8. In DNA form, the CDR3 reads TGCGCCAGCAGCTTAACAGGGGTCCCCTACTACGAGCAGTACTTC. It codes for CASSLTGVPYYEQYF.

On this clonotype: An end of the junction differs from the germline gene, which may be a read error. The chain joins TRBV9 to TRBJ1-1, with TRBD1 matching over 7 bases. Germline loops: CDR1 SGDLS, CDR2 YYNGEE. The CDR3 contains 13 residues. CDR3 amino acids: CASSRGDSTEVFF. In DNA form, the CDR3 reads TGTGCCAGCAGCCGGGGGGACAGCACTGAAGTTTTCTTT. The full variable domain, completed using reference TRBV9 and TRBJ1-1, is DSGVTQTPKHLITATGQRVTLRCSPRSGDLSVYWYQQSLDQGLQFLIQYYNGEERAKGNILERFSAQQFPDLHSELNLSSLELGDSALYFCASSRGDSTEVFFGQGTRLTVV.

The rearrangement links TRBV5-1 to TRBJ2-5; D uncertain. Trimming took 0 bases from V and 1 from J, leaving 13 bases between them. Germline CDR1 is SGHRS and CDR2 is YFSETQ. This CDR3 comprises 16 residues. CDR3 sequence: CASSLAPRTGQETQYF. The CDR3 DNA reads TGCGCCAGCAGCTTGGCACCTAGAACCGGCCAAGAGACCCAGTACTTC.

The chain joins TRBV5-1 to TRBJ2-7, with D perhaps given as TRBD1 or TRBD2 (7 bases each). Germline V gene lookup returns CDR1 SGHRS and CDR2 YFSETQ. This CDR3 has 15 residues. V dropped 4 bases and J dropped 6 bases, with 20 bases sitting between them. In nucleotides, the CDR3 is TGCGCCAGCAGCCCATCGGCAGGGGGGGGAAGCGAGCAGTACTTC. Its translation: CASSPSAGGGSEQYF.

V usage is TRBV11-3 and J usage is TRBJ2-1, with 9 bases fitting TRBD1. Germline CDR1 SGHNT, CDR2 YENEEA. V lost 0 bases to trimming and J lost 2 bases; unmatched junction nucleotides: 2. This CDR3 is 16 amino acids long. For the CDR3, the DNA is TGTGCCAGCAGCTTAGATGGGACAGGGACCTACAATGAGCAGTTCTTC. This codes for CASSLDGTGTYNEQFF. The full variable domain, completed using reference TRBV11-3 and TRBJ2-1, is EAGVVQSPRYKIIEKKQPVAFWCNPISGHNTLYWYLQNLGQGPELLIRYENEEAVDDSQLPKDRFSAERLKGVDSTLKIQPAELGDSAVYLCASSLDGTGTYNEQFFGPGTRLTVL.

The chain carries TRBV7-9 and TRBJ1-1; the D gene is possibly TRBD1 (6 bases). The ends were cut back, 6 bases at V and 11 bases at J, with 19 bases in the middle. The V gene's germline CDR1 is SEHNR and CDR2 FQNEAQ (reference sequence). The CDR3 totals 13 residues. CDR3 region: CASRSRDNHKAFF. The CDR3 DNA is TGTGCCAGCAGATCCAGGGACAACCATAAGGCTTTCTTT.

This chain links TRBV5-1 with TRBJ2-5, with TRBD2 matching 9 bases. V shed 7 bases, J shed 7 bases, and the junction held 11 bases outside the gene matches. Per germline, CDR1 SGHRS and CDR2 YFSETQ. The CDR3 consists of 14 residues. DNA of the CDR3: TGCGCCAGCGTTAGCGGGAGCGAGCTCGGGACCCAGTACTTC. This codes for CASVSGSELGTQYF.

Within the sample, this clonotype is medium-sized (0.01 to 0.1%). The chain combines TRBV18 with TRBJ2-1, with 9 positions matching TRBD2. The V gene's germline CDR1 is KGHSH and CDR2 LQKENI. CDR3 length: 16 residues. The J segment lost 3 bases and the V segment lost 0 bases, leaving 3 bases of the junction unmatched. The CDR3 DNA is TGTGCCAGCTCACCACCCCTAGCGGGAAACTACAATGAGCAGTTCTTC. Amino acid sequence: CASSPPLAGNYNEQFF.

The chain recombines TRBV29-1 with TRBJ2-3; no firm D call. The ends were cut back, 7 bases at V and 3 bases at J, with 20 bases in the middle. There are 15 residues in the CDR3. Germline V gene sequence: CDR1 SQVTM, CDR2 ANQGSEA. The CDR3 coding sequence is TGCAGCGGCTTCACGGGTCCTGCTGTTACAGATACGCAGTATTTT. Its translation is CSGFTGPAVTDTQYF.

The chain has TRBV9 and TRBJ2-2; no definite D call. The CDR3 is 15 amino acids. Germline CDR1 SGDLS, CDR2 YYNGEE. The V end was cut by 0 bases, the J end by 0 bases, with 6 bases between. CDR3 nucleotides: TGTGCCAGCAGCGTAGATGGATCGAACACCGGGGAGCTGTTTTTT. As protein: CASSVDGSNTGELFF.

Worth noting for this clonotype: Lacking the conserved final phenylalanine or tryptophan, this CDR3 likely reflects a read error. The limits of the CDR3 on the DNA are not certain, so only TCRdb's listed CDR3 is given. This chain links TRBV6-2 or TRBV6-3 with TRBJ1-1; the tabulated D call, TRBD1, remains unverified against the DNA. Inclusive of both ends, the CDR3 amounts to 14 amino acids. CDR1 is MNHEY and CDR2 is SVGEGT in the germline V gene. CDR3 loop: CASGPSLNRDREIV.

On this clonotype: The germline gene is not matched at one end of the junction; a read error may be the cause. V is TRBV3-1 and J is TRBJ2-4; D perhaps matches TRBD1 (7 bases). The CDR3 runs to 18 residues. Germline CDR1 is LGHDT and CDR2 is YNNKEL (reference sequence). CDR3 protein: CASSQVRGREFAGNVQYF. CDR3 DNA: TGTGCCAGCAGCCAAGTTAGGGGGCGAGAGTTTGCGGGAAACGTTCAGTACTTC.

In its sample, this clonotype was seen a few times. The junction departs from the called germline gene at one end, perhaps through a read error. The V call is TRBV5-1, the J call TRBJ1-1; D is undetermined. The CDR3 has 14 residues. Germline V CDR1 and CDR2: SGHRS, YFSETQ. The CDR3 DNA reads TGCGCCAGCAGCGCCGGCGGACCGGACCCTGAAGCTTGCTTT. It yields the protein CASSAGGPDPEACF. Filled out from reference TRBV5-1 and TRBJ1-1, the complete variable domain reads KAGVTQTPRYLIKTRGQQVTLSCSPISGHRSVSWYQQTPGQGLQFLFEYFSETQRNKGNFPGRFSGRQFSNSRSEMNVSTLELGDSALYLCASSAGGPDPEACFGQGTRLTVV.

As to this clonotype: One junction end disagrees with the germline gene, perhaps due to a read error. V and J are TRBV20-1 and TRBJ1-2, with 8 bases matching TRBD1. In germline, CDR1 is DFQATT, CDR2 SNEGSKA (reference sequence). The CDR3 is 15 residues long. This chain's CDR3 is CSAPHQDRVPYGNTF. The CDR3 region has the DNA TGCAGTGCCCCCCACCAGGACAGGGTCCCCTATGGCAACACCTTC.

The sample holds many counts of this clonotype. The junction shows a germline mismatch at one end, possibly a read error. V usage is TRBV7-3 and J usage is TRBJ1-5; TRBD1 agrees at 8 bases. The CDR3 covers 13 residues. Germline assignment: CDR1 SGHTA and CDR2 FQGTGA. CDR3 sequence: CASSLGQGQPQHF. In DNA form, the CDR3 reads TGCGCCAGCAGCCTTGGACAGGGCCAGCCCCAGCATTTT.

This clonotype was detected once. The CDR3 reads CASSWRIAGGPTSNTGELFF. The CDR3, as DNA: TGTGCCAGCAGCTGGAGAATAGCGGGAGGTCCCACTTCGAACACCGGGGAGCTGTTTTTT. The chain couples TRBV7-8 to TRBJ2-2, with 10 bases aligning to TRBD2. Germline loops: CDR1 SGHVS, CDR2 FQNEAQ. J gave up 0 bases and V 4 bases, and 14 bases lay outside the gene matches. This CDR3 contains 20 residues.

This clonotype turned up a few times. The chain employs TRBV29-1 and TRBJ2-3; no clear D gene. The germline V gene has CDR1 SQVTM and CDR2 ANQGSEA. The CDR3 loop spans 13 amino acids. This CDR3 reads CTYRKGNTDTQYF. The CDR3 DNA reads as TGCACCTATCGGAAGGGTAACACAGATACGCAGTATTTT.

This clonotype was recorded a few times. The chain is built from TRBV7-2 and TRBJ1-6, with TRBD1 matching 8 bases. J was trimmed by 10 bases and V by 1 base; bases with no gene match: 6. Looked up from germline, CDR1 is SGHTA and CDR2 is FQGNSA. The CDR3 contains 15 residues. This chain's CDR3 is CASSLGGTGESPLHF. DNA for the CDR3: TGTGCCAGCAGCTTAGGAGGGACAGGTGAATCACCCCTCCACTTT.

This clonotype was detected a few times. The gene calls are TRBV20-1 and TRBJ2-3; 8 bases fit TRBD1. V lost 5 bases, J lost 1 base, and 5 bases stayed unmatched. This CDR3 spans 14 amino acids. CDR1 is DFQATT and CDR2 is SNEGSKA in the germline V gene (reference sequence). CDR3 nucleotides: TGCAGTGCTGGCACGGACAGGGGCACAGATACGCAGTATTTT. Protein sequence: CSAGTDRGTDTQYF.

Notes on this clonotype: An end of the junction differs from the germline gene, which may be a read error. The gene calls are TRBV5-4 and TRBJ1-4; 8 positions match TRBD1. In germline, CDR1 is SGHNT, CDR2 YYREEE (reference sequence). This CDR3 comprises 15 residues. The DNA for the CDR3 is TGTGCCGGCAGCCGCCGGACAGGGAGGGATGAAAAACTGTTTTTT. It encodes CAGSRRTGRDEKLFF.

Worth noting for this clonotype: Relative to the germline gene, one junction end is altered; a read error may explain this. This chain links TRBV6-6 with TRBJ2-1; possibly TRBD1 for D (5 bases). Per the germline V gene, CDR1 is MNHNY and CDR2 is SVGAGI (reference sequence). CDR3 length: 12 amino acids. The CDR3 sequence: CASSLTVNEQIF. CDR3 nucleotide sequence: TGTGCCAGCAGTTTGACAGTTAATGAGCAGATCTTC.

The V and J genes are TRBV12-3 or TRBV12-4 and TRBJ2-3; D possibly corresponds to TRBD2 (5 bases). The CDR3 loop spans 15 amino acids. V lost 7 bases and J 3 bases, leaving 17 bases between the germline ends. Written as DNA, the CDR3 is TGTGCCAGCACCCTAGACCGGACTGGGACAGATACGCAGTATTTT. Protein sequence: CASTLDRTGTDTQYF.

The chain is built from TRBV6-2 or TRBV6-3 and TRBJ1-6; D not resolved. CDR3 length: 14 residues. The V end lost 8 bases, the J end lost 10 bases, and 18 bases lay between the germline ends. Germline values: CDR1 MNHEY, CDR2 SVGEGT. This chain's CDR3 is CASQRPVVGSPLHF. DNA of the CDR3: TGTGCCAGCCAAAGACCAGTGGTCGGATCACCCCTCCACTTT.

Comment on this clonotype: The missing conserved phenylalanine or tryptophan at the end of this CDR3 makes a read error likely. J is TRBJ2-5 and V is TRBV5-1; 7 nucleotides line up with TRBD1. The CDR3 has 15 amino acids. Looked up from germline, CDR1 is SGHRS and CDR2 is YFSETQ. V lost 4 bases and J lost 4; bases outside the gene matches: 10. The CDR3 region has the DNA TGCGCCAGCAGCGCCCCGGGACAGCTTGGAGAGACCCAGTACTGC. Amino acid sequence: CASSAPGQLGETQYC.

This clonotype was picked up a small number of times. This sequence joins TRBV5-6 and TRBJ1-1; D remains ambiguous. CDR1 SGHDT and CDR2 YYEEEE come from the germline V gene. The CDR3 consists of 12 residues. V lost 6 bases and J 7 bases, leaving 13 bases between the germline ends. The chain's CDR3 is CASTRVAGEAFF. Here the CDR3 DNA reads TGTGCCAGCACCCGAGTCGCAGGTGAAGCTTTCTTT.

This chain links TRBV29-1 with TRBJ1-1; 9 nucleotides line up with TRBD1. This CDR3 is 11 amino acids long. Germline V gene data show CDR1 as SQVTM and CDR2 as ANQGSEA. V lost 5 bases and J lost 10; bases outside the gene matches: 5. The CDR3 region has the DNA TGCAGCGTTCAACAGGGGGCCGGAGCTTTCTTT. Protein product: CSVQQGAGAFF.

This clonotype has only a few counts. This CDR3 is CSASVGADTQYF. The DNA for the CDR3 is TGCAGTGCTAGTGTCGGTGCAGATACGCAGTATTTT. V is TRBV20-1 and J is TRBJ2-3, with D unclear. Germline V gene data show CDR1 as DFQATT and CDR2 as SNEGSKA (reference sequence). V was shortened by 3 bases and J by 4 bases, with 8 bases between the two germline ends. The CDR3 is 12 residues long.

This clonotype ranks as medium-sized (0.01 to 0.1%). The CDR3 DNA is TGTGCCAGCAGTCCCGACAGAAACTATGGCTACACCTTC. Translated, it gives CASSPDRNYGYTF. The chain recombines TRBV6-6 with TRBJ1-2; a weak D match, TRBD1 (5 bases). The V gene lost 5 bases and the J gene lost 2 bases, with 9 bases spanning the gap. This CDR3 is 13 amino acids long. Germline CDR1 MNHNY, CDR2 SVGAGI (reference sequence).

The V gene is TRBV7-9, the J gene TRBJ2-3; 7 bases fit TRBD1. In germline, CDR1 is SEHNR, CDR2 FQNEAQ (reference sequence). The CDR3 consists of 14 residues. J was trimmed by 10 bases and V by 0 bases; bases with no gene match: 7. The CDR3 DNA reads TGTGCCAGCAGCTTAGCTTCCGGCCAGGGGGCGCAGTATTTT. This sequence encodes CASSLASGQGAQYF.

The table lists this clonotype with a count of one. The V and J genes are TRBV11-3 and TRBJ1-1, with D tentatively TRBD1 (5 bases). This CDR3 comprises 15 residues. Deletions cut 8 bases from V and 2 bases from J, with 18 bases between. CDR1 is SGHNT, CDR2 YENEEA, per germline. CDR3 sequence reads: CASSRFQGDNTEAFF. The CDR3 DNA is TGTGCCAGCTCCAGGTTTCAGGGAGATAACACTGAAGCTTTCTTT.

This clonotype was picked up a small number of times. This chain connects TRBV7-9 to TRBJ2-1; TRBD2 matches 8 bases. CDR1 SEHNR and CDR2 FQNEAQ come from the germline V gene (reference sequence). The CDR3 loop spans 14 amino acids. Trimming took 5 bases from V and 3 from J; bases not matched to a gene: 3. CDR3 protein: CASSRGGNYNEQFF. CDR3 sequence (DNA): TGTGCCAGCAGCCGCGGGGGGAACTACAATGAGCAGTTCTTC.